These 29 T cell receptor beta chains originate from one sample sequenced in a study of CD8+ T cells in alopecia areata. The authors extracted RNA and reverse transcribed it into cDNA as the sequencing template. Assay used: immunoSEQ multiplex PCR; TCRdb lists only in-frame clones, some missing. This sample has more than 95,000 clones, with 35% to 40% found just once. Specimen: CD4+ T cells sorted from blood. The receptor source for this set is a human donor with alopecia areata.

The chain is built from TRBV5-1 and TRBJ2-2; no clear D. The length of the CDR3 is 13 residues. Germline V lookup: CDR1 SGHRS, CDR2 YFSETQ. V lost 2 bases and J lost 1, with 3 bases in between. Here the CDR3 DNA reads TGCGCCAGCAGCTTCGAGAACACCGGGGAGCTGTTTTTT. This sequence encodes CASSFENTGELFF.

V and J are TRBV27 and TRBJ2-5; 8 nucleotides agree with TRBD1. The CDR3 loop spans 15 amino acids. The germline V gene encodes CDR1 MNHEY and CDR2 SMNVEV (reference sequence). V lost 3 bases to trimming and J lost 5 bases; unmatched junction nucleotides: 8. The CDR3 loop reads CASSFRQGRWETQYF. DNA of the CDR3: TGTGCCAGCAGTTTCCGACAGGGGAGGTGGGAGACCCAGTACTTC.

The genes are TRBV27 and TRBJ2-1; D could derive from TRBD1 or TRBD2 (7 bases each). The CDR3 is made up of 13 amino acids. Germline CDR1 MNHEY, CDR2 SMNVEV (reference sequence). V lost 7 bases to trimming and J lost 6 bases, with 13 bases between them. CDR3 sequence (DNA): TGTGCCAGCACACCAGGGGGGGTCAATGAGCAGTTCTTC. It is translated as CASTPGGVNEQFF.

This clone came up a few times. This chain uses TRBV5-6 with TRBJ2-3, with TRBD2 as a possible D gene (6 bases). V dropped 4 bases and J dropped 4 bases, with 19 bases sitting between them. The CDR3 runs to 16 residues. CDR1 SGHDT and CDR2 YYEEEE come from the germline V gene. The CDR3 sequence is CASSGLLALKADTQYF. CDR3 DNA: TGTGCCAGCAGCGGCTTACTAGCCCTTAAGGCAGATACGCAGTATTTT.

The count of this clone is one. The chain uses TRBV30 and TRBJ1-5; D remains unclear. With 3 bases removed from V and 3 bases from J, the gap between germline ends came to 9 bases. Germline V gene lookup returns CDR1 GTSNPN and CDR2 SVGIG (reference sequence). CDR3 size: 13 residues. The CDR3 is CAWRPGVNQPQHF. The DNA of the CDR3 is TGTGCCTGGAGGCCGGGTGTCAATCAGCCCCAGCATTTT.

This clone has a handful of counts. The chain combines TRBV2 with TRBJ2-1, with a weak D call TRBD2 (5 bases). This CDR3 has 15 amino acids. Germline CDR1 SNHLY, CDR2 FYNNEI. Trimming stripped 6 bases from V and 9 bases from J, with 21 bases between. The CDR3 DNA sequence: TGTGCCAGCAGCCGCGGGTTCCTAGTGAATTTTGAGCAGTTCTTC. Amino acids: CASSRGFLVNFEQFF.

This chain uses TRBV14 with TRBJ2-7, with TRBD2 as a possible D gene (5 bases). The ends were cut back, 4 bases at V and 4 bases at J, with 20 bases in the middle. Germline V gives CDR1 SGHDN, CDR2 FVKESK. The CDR3 extends over 16 amino acids. The CDR3 region is CASSPRWRLGRYEQYF. The CDR3, as DNA: TGTGCCAGCAGCCCGCGCTGGAGGTTGGGCCGGTACGAGCAGTACTTC.

This clone has more than one count but fewer than ten. CDR3 loop: CASALRETQYF. CDR3 DNA sequence: TGTGCTAGTGCCCTTCGCGAGACCCAGTACTTC. V and J are TRBV12-5 and TRBJ2-5; D is unresolved. The CDR3 spans 11 residues. Germline values: CDR1 LGHNT, CDR2 FRNRAP. Trimming took 7 bases from V and 5 from J, leaving 8 bases between them.

The chain has TRBV29-1 and TRBJ2-1; D possibly corresponds to TRBD2 (7 bases). Germline-derived CDR1 and CDR2 are SQVTM and ANQGSEA. V was shortened by 7 bases and J by 2 bases, with 18 bases between the two germline ends. This CDR3 has 15 residues. The CDR3 reads CSGVGGQGAYNEQFF. CDR3 nucleotide sequence: TGCAGCGGAGTCGGGGGGCAGGGTGCCTACAATGAGCAGTTCTTC.

The sample holds a few counts of this clone. This sequence joins TRBV29-1 and TRBJ2-1; weak D call: TRBD1 (7 bases). Trimming cost V 6 bases and J 3 bases, with 15 bases left between them. The CDR3 is 14 amino acids. The germline CDR1 and CDR2 sequences are SQVTM and ANQGSEA. The CDR3 loop is CSVPRDRDYNEQFF. The CDR3 DNA reads as TGCAGCGTGCCGCGGGACAGAGACTACAATGAGCAGTTCTTC.

The chain joins TRBV5-6 to TRBJ2-5; 9 positions agree with TRBD1. The J call could be wrong; TRBJ2-7 is a better fit for the DNA end. This CDR3 is built from 15 residues. Germline V lookup: CDR1 SGHDT, CDR2 YYEEEE. This CDR3 reads CASSTDRGTAYEQYF. CDR3 DNA: TGTGCCAGCAGCACAGACAGGGGGACCGCCTACGAGCAGTACTTC.

This clone has only a few counts. The chain joins TRBV7-2 to TRBJ1-1; D remains ambiguous. The germline V and J ends were trimmed by 1 base and 6 bases, with 15 bases remaining between them. The length of the CDR3 is 15 residues. Germline V gene lookup returns CDR1 SGHTA and CDR2 FQGNSA. The CDR3 region has the DNA TGTGCCAGCAGCTTAGTGGCCCCCCCGTTCGCTGAAGCTTTCTTT. Translated, it gives CASSLVAPPFAEAFF. The entire variable domain, with the rest obtained from reference TRBV7-2 and TRBJ1-1, is as follows: GAGVSQSPSNKVTEKGKDVELRCDPISGHTALYWYRQSLGQGLEFLIYFQGNSAPDKSGLPSDRFSAERTGGSVSTLTIQRTQQEDSAVYLCASSLVAPPFAEAFFGQGTRLTVV.

The chain combines TRBV7-2 with TRBJ2-1, with a tentative D call TRBD1 (6 bases). CDR1 SGHTA and CDR2 FQGNSA come from the germline V gene. Trimming took off 0 bases at V and 0 bases at J, with 12 bases between the two ends. CDR3 size: 17 residues. The CDR3 here is CASSLASTGNSYNEQFF. The CDR3 bases are TGTGCCAGCAGCTTAGCATCGACAGGCAACTCCTACAATGAGCAGTTCTTC.

This chain links TRBV4-3 with TRBJ2-3; maybe TRBD1 (6 bases). This CDR3 region has 16 residues. With 0 bases removed from V and 1 base from J, the gap between germline ends came to 11 bases. Per the germline V gene, CDR1 is LGHNA and CDR2 is YSLEER. CDR3 DNA: TGCGCCAGCAGCCAAGATGAGGGGGAGCGCACAGATACGCAGTATTTT. Residues: CASSQDEGERTDTQYF.

This clone showed up just a few times. At one boundary the junction diverges from the germline segment, which might be a read error. The chain recombines TRBV29-1 with TRBJ2-7; 7 bases align to TRBD1. The CDR3 length is 14 residues. Germline V lookup: CDR1 SQVTM, CDR2 ANQGSEA. CDR3 protein: CSVREQGSAGPLVF. CDR3 sequence (DNA): TGCAGCGTGAGGGAACAGGGGTCTGCGGGCCCACTTGTGTTC.

On this clone: Other DNA sequences within the sample encode an identical CDR3. CDR3 sequence reads: CSVGRAGGYNEQFF. CDR3 bases: TGCAGCGTTGGGAGGGCGGGGGGATACAATGAGCAGTTCTTC. The chain employs TRBV29-1 and TRBJ2-1; 8 nucleotides match TRBD2. This CDR3 has 14 residues. Trimming removed 4 bases from V and 4 bases from J; junction bases left unmatched: 6. Germline CDR1 SQVTM, CDR2 ANQGSEA.

This clone was seen just once. The J gene is TRBJ1-6, the V gene TRBV10-2; no reliable D call. The V end was cut by 6 bases, the J end by 7 bases, with 10 bases between. Germline assignment: CDR1 WSHSY and CDR2 SAAADI. The CDR3 is 13 amino acids. The CDR3 sequence is CASSLELNSPLHF. CDR3 in DNA: TGCGCCAGCAGCCTAGAGTTGAATTCACCCCTCCACTTT.

This sequence joins TRBV29-1 and TRBJ2-7, with 9 bases fitting TRBD1. This CDR3 has 14 amino acids. The ends lost 6 bases at V and 6 bases at J; junction bases unmatched: 12. The germline CDR1 and CDR2 sequences are SQVTM and ANQGSEA. CDR3 protein: CSVDLDRGTSEQYF. CDR3 sequence (DNA): TGCAGCGTCGACCTGGACAGGGGCACAAGCGAGCAGTACTTC.

This chain links TRBV27 with TRBJ1-1, with D possibly matching TRBD1 (5 bases). The CDR3 sequence is 14 residues long. V dropped 3 bases and J dropped 6 bases, with 14 bases sitting between them. Germline lookup yields CDR1 MNHEY and CDR2 SMNVEV (reference sequence). CDR3 amino acids: CASSFRVRSSEAFF. CDR3 bases: TGTGCCAGCAGTTTCAGGGTAAGGAGTTCTGAAGCTTTCTTT.

The DNA for the CDR3 is TGCGCCAGCAGCCAACAGGGACGGGCTCCGGAGACCCAGTACTTC. Translating it yields CASSQQGRAPETQYF. The chain couples TRBV4-3 to TRBJ2-5; D is tentatively TRBD1 or TRBD2 (5 bases each). The germline V gene has CDR1 LGHNA and CDR2 YSLEER. Trimming removed 2 bases from V and 5 bases from J, with 15 bases in between. This CDR3 is built from 15 residues.

The chain combines TRBV2 with TRBJ2-1; D unresolved. V lost 5 bases and J lost 2, with 7 bases in between. Germline CDR1 is SNHLY and CDR2 is FYNNEI. The CDR3 sequence is 13 residues long. The DNA of the CDR3 is TGTGCCAGCAGTCTTGTCACCTACAATGAGCAGTTCTTC. It yields the protein CASSLVTYNEQFF.

This sequence joins TRBV7-8 and TRBJ1-4; D not certain. CDR3 length equals 14 residues. CDR1 is SGHVS and CDR2 is FQNEAQ in the germline V gene. V was cut by 5 bases and J by 7 bases, with 14 bases left in between. This chain's CDR3 is CASSPRIVGEKLFF. In DNA, the CDR3 is TGTGCCAGCAGCCCCCGAATCGTGGGTGAAAAACTGTTTTTT.

This clone has only a few counts. The V call is TRBV27, the J call TRBJ2-6; D might be TRBD2 (5 bases). The germline V and J ends were trimmed by 5 bases and 0 bases, with 8 bases remaining between them. The CDR3 is 15 residues long. Per germline, CDR1 MNHEY and CDR2 SMNVEV (reference sequence). This chain's CDR3 is CASSPRDSGANVLTF. The CDR3 DNA is TGTGCCAGCAGTCCCCGGGACTCTGGGGCCAACGTCCTGACTTTC.

The V gene is TRBV29-1, the J gene TRBJ2-5, with D unclear. CDR3 length: 13 residues. The V gene's germline CDR1 is SQVTM and CDR2 ANQGSEA. Trimming took 4 bases from V and 2 from J, leaving 11 bases between them. CDR3 amino acids: CSVARRQQETQYF. The CDR3 bases are TGCAGCGTTGCCCGGCGCCAGCAAGAGACCCAGTACTTC. Filled out from reference TRBV29-1 and TRBJ2-5, the complete variable domain reads SAVISQKPSRDICQRGTSLTIQCQVDSQVTMMFWYRQQPGQSLTLIATANQGSEATYESGFVIDKFPISRPNLTFSTLTVSNMSPEDSSIYLCSVARRQQETQYFGPGTRLLVL.

This clone was detected only a few times. The rearrangement joins TRBV7-2 to TRBJ2-1; 9 nucleotides align to TRBD2. The CDR3 extends over 15 amino acids. Trimming cost V 0 bases and J 16 bases; bases outside gene matches: 13. Germline V gives CDR1 SGHTA, CDR2 FQGNSA. The CDR3 DNA sequence: TGTGCCAGCAGCTTAGCGGCGGGGGGGCCTTACGTTGCTTTCTTC. This encodes CASSLAAGGPYVAFF.

This clone came up a few times. The CDR3 region has the DNA TGCAGCGTTACCCCGGGCGCAAACATTCAGTACTTC. Translating it yields CSVTPGANIQYF. V usage is TRBV29-1 and J usage is TRBJ2-4; no definite D call. Trimming took 5 bases from V and 6 from J, leaving 11 bases between them. The CDR3 spans 12 residues. From germline, CDR1 is SQVTM and CDR2 ANQGSEA. The full variable domain, its missing parts supplied by reference TRBV29-1 and TRBJ2-4, is SAVISQKPSRDICQRGTSLTIQCQVDSQVTMMFWYRQQPGQSLTLIATANQGSEATYESGFVIDKFPISRPNLTFSTLTVSNMSPEDSSIYLCSVTPGANIQYFGAGTRLSVL.

This clone was seen more than once but under ten times. The chain carries TRBV29-1 and TRBJ2-7; D not certain. The CDR3 has 11 amino acids. Per the germline V gene, CDR1 is SQVTM and CDR2 is ANQGSEA. Between the trimmed V and J ends, which lost 4 bases and 6 bases, there was a span of 10 bases. The CDR3 DNA reads TGCAGCGTTGCACTGTGGAGCGAGCAGTACTTC. It yields the protein CSVALWSEQYF.

The V call is TRBV2, the J call TRBJ1-1; D is uncertain. Germline assignment: CDR1 SNHLY and CDR2 FYNNEI. The CDR3 covers 16 residues. V lost 5 bases and J lost 0, with 16 bases in between. The CDR3 DNA sequence: TGTGCCAGCAGTAGCCAACCGACAAGTATGAACACTGAAGCTTTCTTT. Residues: CASSSQPTSMNTEAFF. Full variable domain (rest looked up from reference TRBV2 and TRBJ1-1): EPEVTQTPSHQVTQMGQEVILRCVPISNHLYFYWYRQILGQKVEFLVSFYNNEISEKSEIFDDQFSVERPDGSNFTLKIRSTKLEDSAMYFCASSSQPTSMNTEAFFGQGTRLTVV.

CDR3 DNA sequence: TGTGCCAGCAGTATCAGGGGGCGGGAGACCCAGTACTTC. It yields the protein CASSIRGRETQYF. This rearrangement joins TRBV6-5 to TRBJ2-5; 8 bases align to TRBD1. The length of the CDR3 is 13 residues. CDR1 is MNHEY, CDR2 SVGAGI, per germline. The junction had 4 bases not matched to a gene; V was cut back by 5 bases and J by 5 bases.